The T cell receptor beta chain described here comes from a study of T-cell memory formation after mild COVID-19. Study-level results: Contracting CD4+ clones lay largely in CM and EM, with CD8+ ones residing in EMRA.

V was clipped by 6 bases and J by 1 base; unmatched bases: 10. Per the germline V gene, CDR1 is LGHNA and CDR2 is YSLEER. This CDR3 is 16 amino acids long. TCRdb redid the calling of the 5' RACE reads with MiXCR, one entry per CDR3 protein. The table has some 110,000 distinct CDR3 sequences, approximately 15% seen once. A note on this clonotype: Its antigen is unknown.

The origin of this receptor is an adult woman who had mild COVID-19 (a few samples of this study predate the infection). Cell type and time point are not known. Sequencing was done on a sample of PBMCs or a T cell subset sorted from them (not recorded which). This rearrangement joins TRBV4-3 to TRBJ2-3; TRBD2 aligns across 7 bases. The CDR3 nucleotides are TGCGCCAGCAGTGAAAGGAGGCTAGCGGGCACAGATACGCAGTATTTT. Residues: CASSERRLAGTDTQYF.